This T cell receptor (beta chain) stems from a study of OX40 agonist ivuxolimab in advanced cancers. Study-wide findings and caveats: Partial responders at 0.1-3.0 mg/kg showed near-lowest clonal expansion. In CD8+ T cells, expanded clones were on average more numerous than in CD4+.

The repertoire was sequenced with immunoSEQ multiplex PCR; TCRdb's copy has only in-frame clones and lacks some. The sample lists 65,000 to 85,000 clones, 88% seen once, with roughly 0.59% in the top ten. The CDR3 length is 13 residues. CDR1 and CDR2 from the germline V gene are SGHVS and FQNEAQ. V lost 3 bases and J 7 bases, leaving 10 bases between the germline ends. Of note for this clone: Its cognate antigen is unknown.

J is TRBJ2-1 and V is TRBV7-8, with a possible D match to TRBD1 (5 bases). The sequence came from an adult with an advanced solid tumor such as melanoma, head and neck, liver or kidney cancer. The sequenced sample was CD4+ or CD8+ T cells sorted from blood, obtained in a trial of the OX40 agonist ivuxolimab. CDR3 in DNA: TGTGCCAGCAGCTTTAGTAGGGGTAATGAGCAGTTCTTC. Amino acids: CASSFSRGNEQFF.